This section outlines one T cell receptor (beta chain) sequence together with its context. These data are taken from a study of blood T cell repertoires in COVID-19. The overall study: There were acute and convalescent COVID-19 samples, and they came from the United States, Italy and Spain.

Only in-frame clones appear in the TCRdb table, and some are missing; sequencing was by immunoSEQ multiplex PCR. The repertoire holds 150,000 or so clones, approximately 85% seen once, with roughly 0.62% in the top ten. Per germline, CDR1 LNHDA and CDR2 SQIVND (reference sequence). With 1 base clipped from V and 8 bases from J, the junction kept 5 bases outside the gene matches. The CDR3 spans 15 residues. The chain uses TRBV19 and TRBJ1-4, with 9 bases identical to TRBD1. The receptor comes from a man aged 55 to 70 with COVID-19, enrolled during active disease. Sequenced sample: peripheral blood. As DNA, the CDR3 is TGTGCCAGTAGTATAGCCGGGACAGGGAACGAAAAACTGTTTTTT. Translating gives CASSIAGTGNEKLFF. Full variable domain (remainder filled in from reference TRBV19 and TRBJ1-4): DGGITQSPKYLFRKEGQNVTLSCEQNLNHDAMYWYRQDPGQGLRLIYYSQIVNDFQKGDIAEGYSVSREKKESFPLTVTSAQKNPTAFYLCASSIAGTGNEKLFFGSGTQLSVL.